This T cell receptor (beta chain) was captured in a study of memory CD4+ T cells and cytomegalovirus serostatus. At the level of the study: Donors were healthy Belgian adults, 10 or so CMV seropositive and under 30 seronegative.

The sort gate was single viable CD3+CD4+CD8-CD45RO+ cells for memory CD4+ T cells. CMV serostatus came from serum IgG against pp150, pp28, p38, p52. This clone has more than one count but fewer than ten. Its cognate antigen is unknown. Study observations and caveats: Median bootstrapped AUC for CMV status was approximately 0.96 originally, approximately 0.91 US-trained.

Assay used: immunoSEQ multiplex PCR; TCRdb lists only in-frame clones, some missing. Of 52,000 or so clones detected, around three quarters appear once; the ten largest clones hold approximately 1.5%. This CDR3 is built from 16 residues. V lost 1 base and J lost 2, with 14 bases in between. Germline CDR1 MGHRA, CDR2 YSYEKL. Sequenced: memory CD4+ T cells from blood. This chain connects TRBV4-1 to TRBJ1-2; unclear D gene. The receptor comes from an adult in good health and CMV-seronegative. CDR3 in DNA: TGCGCCAGCAGCCAAGCTCCGGGAGGGATGAACTATGGCTACACCTTC. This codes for CASSQAPGGMNYGYTF.